The subject of this entry is one T cell receptor beta chain. The junction departs from germline at one end; a sequencing error may be responsible. The record originates from a study of blood T cell repertoires in COVID-19. Study in general: The United States, Italy and Spain provided the acute and convalescent COVID-19 samples. Sources were T cells, B-cell-depleted T cells, or PBMCs; the material itself was cDNA or gDNA.

A Seattle source enrolled patients during active infection and followed them longitudinally. Original handling: Reference gene primer amplification gave nucleated cell count estimates. Some clones are missing from TCRdb's copy, which holds only in-frame ones; the method was immunoSEQ multiplex PCR. V and J calls and clone size are copied from that table; D and trimming were computed from the DNA. The table lists almost 250,000 clones, about 82% of them singletons, with 5.5% to 6.5% in the top ten. Germline CDR1 SGHDT, CDR2 YYEEEE. This CDR3 region has 14 residues. The TCR was taken from a woman of 80 years or more with COVID-19, enrolled during active disease. The V call is TRBV5-6, the J call TRBJ1-6; 7 nucleotides match TRBD1. The specimen sequenced was peripheral blood. CDR3 sequence reads: CASTQGDRDSPLHF. As DNA, the CDR3 is TGTGCCAGCACCCAGGGGGACCGCGATTCTCCCCTCCACTTT. Full variable domain (remainder filled in from reference TRBV5-6 and TRBJ1-6): DAGVTQSPTHLIKTRGQQVTLRCSPKSGHDTVSWYQQALGQGPQFIFQYYEEEERQRGNFPDRFSGHQFPNYSSELNVNALLLGDSALYLCASTQGDRDSPLHFGNGTRLTVT.